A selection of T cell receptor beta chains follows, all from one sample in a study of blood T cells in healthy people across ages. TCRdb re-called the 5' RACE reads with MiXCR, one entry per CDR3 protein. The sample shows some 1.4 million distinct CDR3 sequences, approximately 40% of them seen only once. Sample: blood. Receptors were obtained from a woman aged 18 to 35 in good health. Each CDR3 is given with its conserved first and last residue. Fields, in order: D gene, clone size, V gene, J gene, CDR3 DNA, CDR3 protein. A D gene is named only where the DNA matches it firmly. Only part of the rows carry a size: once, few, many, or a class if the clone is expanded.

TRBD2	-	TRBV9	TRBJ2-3	TGTGCCAGCAGCGTAGAGGCCAGCGGGGGTGATACGCAGTATTTT	CASSVEASGGDTQYF
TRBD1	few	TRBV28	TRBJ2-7	TGTGCCAGCAACCTAAGGACAGGATTTTTTTCCATTTACGAGCAGTACTTC	CASNLRTGFFSIYEQYF
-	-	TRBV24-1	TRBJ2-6	TGTGCCACCAGTGACAGGGGCACTGGGGCCAACGTCCTGACTTTC	CATSDRGTGANVLTF
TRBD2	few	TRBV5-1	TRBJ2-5	TGCGCCAGCAGCTTGGGAGGTCAGCGGGGACAAGAGACCCAGTACTTC	CASSLGGQRGQETQYF
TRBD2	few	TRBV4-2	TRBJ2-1	TGTGCCAGCAGCCAAGAGGCTAGCGGGAGGGCCCTCGTCAATGAGCAGTTCTTC	CASSQEASGRALVNEQFF
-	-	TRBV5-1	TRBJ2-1	TGCGCCAGCAGTTCCTTACGGGACGAGCAGTTCTTC	CASSSLRDEQFF
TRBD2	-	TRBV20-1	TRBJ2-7	TGCAGTGTCCGAAGGGAGGGCACCTACGAGCAGTACTTC	CSVRREGTYEQYF
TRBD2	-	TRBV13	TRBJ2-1	TGTGCCAGCAGCCTACGGGAGGACTACAATGAGCAGTTGTTC	CASSLREDYNEQLF
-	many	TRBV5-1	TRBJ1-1	TGCGCCAGCAGCCCAGAGAGACTAAACACTGAAGCTTTCTTT	CASSPERLNTEAFF
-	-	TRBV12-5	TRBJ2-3	TGTGTCAGCTCCTCAGGGGGGGGAAGCACAGATACGCAGTATTTT	CVSSSGGGSTDTQYF